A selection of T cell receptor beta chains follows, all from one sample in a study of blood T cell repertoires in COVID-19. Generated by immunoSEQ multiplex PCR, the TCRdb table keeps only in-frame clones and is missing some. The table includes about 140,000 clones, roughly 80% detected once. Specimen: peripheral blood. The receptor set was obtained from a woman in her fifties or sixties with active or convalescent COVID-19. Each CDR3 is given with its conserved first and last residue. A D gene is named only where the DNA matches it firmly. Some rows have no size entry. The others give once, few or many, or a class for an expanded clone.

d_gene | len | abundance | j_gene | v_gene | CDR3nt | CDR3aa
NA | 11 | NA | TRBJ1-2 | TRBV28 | TGTGCCAGCAGCCCTGACTATGGCTACACCTTC | CASSPDYGYTF
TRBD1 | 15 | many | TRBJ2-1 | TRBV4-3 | TGCGCCAGCAGCCAAGATCAGGGGGCGGGGAATGAGCAGTTCTTC | CASSQDQGAGNEQFF
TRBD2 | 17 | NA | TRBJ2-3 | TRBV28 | TGTGCCAGCAGTCGAATCAGGACTAGCGGGAGTGAGGATACGCAGTATTTT | CASSRIRTSGSEDTQYF
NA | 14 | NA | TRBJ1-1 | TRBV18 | TGTGCCAGCTCACCAGGTGGGGAGGGTACTGAAGCTTTCTTT | CASSPGGEGTEAFF
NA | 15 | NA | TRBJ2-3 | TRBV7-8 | TGTGCCAGCAGCTTTTGGCAGGGAAGATCGGATACGCAGTATTTT | CASSFWQGRSDTQYF
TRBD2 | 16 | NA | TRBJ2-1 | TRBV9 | TGTGCCAGCAGCGTTACTAGCGGGGCTACCTACAATGAGCAGTTCTTC | CASSVTSGATYNEQFF
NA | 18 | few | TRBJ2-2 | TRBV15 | TGTGCCACCAGCAGAGATCTCTCCGGACAGCAGAACACCGGGGAGCTGTTTTTT | CATSRDLSGQQNTGELFF
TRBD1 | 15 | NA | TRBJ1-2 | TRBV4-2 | TGTGCCAGCAGCCCCCTGACAGGGGGCGCCTATGGCTACACCTTC | CASSPLTGGAYGYTF
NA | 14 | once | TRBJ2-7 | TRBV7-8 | TGTGCCAGCAGCTCCCGACTAGTCCCCTACGAGCAGTACTTC | CASSSRLVPYEQYF
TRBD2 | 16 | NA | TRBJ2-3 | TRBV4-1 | TGCGCCAGCAGCCAAGATTTGCGGGGGGGCCGTGATACGCAGTATTTT | CASSQDLRGGRDTQYF
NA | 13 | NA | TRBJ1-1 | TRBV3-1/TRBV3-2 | TGTGCCAGCAGCCAGCAGGGGAGGGCTGAAGCTTTCTTT | CASSQQGRAEAFF
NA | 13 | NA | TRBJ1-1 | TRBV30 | TGTGCCTGGAGCATAACAGGGAACACTGAAGCTTTCTTT | CAWSITGNTEAFF
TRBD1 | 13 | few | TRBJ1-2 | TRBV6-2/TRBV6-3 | TGTGCCAGCAGTTACCAGGGGGCCCATGGCTACACCTTC | CASSYQGAHGYTF
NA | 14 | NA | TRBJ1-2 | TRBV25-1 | TGTGCCAGCAGTGAACAGGGGCCTAACTATGGCTACACCTTC | CASSEQGPNYGYTF
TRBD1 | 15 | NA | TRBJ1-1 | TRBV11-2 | TGTGCCAGCAGCCTGTCCCGGGACAGGGTTCCTGAAGCTTTCTTT | CASSLSRDRVPEAFF
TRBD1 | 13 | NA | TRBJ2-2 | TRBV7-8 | TGTGCCAGCAGCTTCGGACAGGGCGGGGAGCTGTTTTTT | CASSFGQGGELFF
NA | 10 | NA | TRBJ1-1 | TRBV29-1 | TGCAGCGGGGGGAGCACTGAAGCTTTCTTT | CSGGSTEAFF
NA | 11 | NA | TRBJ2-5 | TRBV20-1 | TGCAGTGCCGCGTACCGAGAGACCCAGTACTTC | CSAAYRETQYF
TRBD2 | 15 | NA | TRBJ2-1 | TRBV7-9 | TGTGCCAGCAGCTTAGGAGACGGGGGGTACAATGAGCAGTTCTTC | CASSLGDGGYNEQFF
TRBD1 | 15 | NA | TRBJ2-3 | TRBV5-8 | TGTGCCAGCCCAGGGGGAGCGGTTCGCACAGATACGCAGTATTTT | CASPGGAVRTDTQYF
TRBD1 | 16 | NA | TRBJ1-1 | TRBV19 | TGTGCCAGTAGTATCGTGACAGGGGGGATGAACACTGAAGCTTTCTTT | CASSIVTGGMNTEAFF
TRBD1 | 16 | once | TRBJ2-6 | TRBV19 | TGTGCCAGTAGTCGACAGGGATTCTCTGGGGCCAACGTCCTGACTTTC | CASSRQGFSGANVLTF
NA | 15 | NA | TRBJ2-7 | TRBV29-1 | TGCAGCGTTGAATCGGTTTCACGGAGCTCCTACGAGCAGTACTTC | CSVESVSRSSYEQYF
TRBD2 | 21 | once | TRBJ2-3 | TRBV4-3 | TGCGCCAGCAGCCAAACCCCCTACCGTAGACTAGCGGGGGGGAGTACAGATACGCAGTATTTT | CASSQTPYRRLAGGSTDTQYF
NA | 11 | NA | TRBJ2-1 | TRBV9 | TGTGCCAGCAGCGCAATGAATGAGCAGTTCTTC | CASSAMNEQFF
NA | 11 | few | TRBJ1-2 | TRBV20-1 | TGCAGTGCTGATGCAGGGTTGGGCTACACCTTC | CSADAGLGYTF
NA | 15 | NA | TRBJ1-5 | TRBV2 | TGTGCCAGCAGGCCACAGGGTCACGGCAATCAGCCCCAGCATTTT | CASRPQGHGNQPQHF
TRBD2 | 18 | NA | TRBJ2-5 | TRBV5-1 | TGCGCCAGCAGCTTGGCCGCACTAGCGGGGGGGATTCAAGAGACCCAGTACTTC | CASSLAALAGGIQETQYF
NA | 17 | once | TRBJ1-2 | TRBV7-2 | TGTGCCAGCAGCTTAGAAAGGGAGCCCCCAGCTAACTATGGCTACACCTTC | CASSLEREPPANYGYTF
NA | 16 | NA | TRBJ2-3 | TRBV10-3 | TGTGCCATCAGTGAGGCCGCGACATCCTACACAGATACGCAGTATTTT | CAISEAATSYTDTQYF
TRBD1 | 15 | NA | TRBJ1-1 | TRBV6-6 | TGTGCCAGCAGTTACCAACAGGGGACTAACACTGAAGCTTTCTTT | CASSYQQGTNTEAFF